Shown below are 32 T cell receptor beta chains from a single sample sequenced in a study of blood T cells in healthy people across ages. Alongside a J-beta primer mix, a sample-barcoded 5' primer served in a second PCR lasting roughly 6 to 11 cycles. TCRdb redid the calling of the 5' RACE reads with MiXCR, one entry per CDR3 protein. This table holds roughly 1,800,000 distinct CDR3 sequences, less than 50% found once. Sequencing input: blood. These receptors were obtained from a woman aged 40 to 55 in good health.

The chain carries TRBV24-1 and TRBJ1-5; 7 bases agree with TRBD1. Per germline, CDR1 KGHDR and CDR2 SFDVKD. V lost 5 bases, J lost 6 bases, and 9 bases stayed unmatched. This CDR3 region has 15 residues. The CDR3 region has the DNA TGTGCCACCAGTGTTGGGGAAGGGGGCGGTCAGCCCCAGCATTTT. It encodes CATSVGEGGGQPQHF.

The chain uses TRBV4-3 and TRBJ2-1, with D perhaps matching TRBD2 (5 bases). The CDR3 runs to 15 residues. Between the trimmed V and J ends, which lost 0 bases and 12 bases, there was a span of 18 bases. The germline gives CDR1 LGHNA, CDR2 YSLEER. The CDR3: CASSQEQRSGDGQFF. The CDR3 region has the DNA TGCGCCAGCAGCCAAGAACAGCGGAGTGGGGATGGGCAGTTCTTC.

This chain uses TRBV4-3 with TRBJ1-2; the match to TRBD1 covers 7 bases. CDR1 LGHNA and CDR2 YSLEER come from the germline V gene. V trimming: 3 bases; J trimming: 3 bases; junction bases outside the gene matches: 7. The CDR3 runs 15 residues. Written as DNA, the CDR3 is TGCGCCAGCAGCCAGGCCGGGACAGCAGACTATGGCTACACCTTC. Translated: CASSQAGTADYGYTF.

V is TRBV27 and J is TRBJ2-3; weak D call: TRBD2 (7 bases). Germline-derived CDR1 and CDR2 are MNHEY and SMNVEV (reference sequence). Between the trimmed V and J ends, which lost 3 bases and 5 bases, there was a span of 15 bases. The CDR3 covers 15 residues. CDR3 amino acids: CASSLSGGLGDTQYF. CDR3 DNA sequence: TGTGCCAGCAGTTTGTCGGGGGGCCTAGGAGATACGCAGTATTTT.

CDR3 nucleotide sequence: TGTGCCAGCAGCTTAGCTCATTACAGGGCAAAAGGCGGCTACACCTTC. Translated: CASSLAHYRAKGGYTF. The genes are TRBV7-2 and TRBJ1-2, with D perhaps matching TRBD1 (6 bases). Looked up from germline, CDR1 is SGHTA and CDR2 is FQGNSA. The CDR3 sequence is 16 residues long. V lost 0 bases to trimming and J lost 8 bases, with 19 bases between them.

This clonotype was recorded a few times. The chain uses TRBV28 and TRBJ2-4, with D perhaps being TRBD1 or TRBD2 (6 bases each). The CDR3 has 15 amino acids. The germline V gene has CDR1 MDHEN and CDR2 SYDVKM. The V end was cut by 6 bases, the J end by 9 bases, with 21 bases between. The CDR3 bases are TGTGCCAGCAGCGTTCGCGGGGACGGAGGGGGCATTCAGTACTTC. Protein sequence: CASSVRGDGGGIQYF.

The chain uses TRBV11-1 and TRBJ2-3; D is unresolved. CDR3 size: 14 residues. Trimming took 3 bases from V and 5 from J, leaving 12 bases between them. Germline-derived CDR1 and CDR2 are SGHAT and FQDESV (reference sequence). The CDR3 spells CASSFDDPEDTQYF. CDR3 in DNA: TGTGCCAGCAGCTTTGACGACCCGGAAGATACGCAGTATTTT.

This clonotype was seen a single time. The chain is built from TRBV27 and TRBJ2-3; D gene unclear. The CDR3 spans 14 residues. With 2 bases removed from V and 4 bases from J, the gap between germline ends came to 10 bases. Germline assignment: CDR1 MNHEY and CDR2 SMNVEV (reference sequence). CDR3 region: CASSLTVKADTQYF. The CDR3 coding sequence is TGTGCCAGCAGTTTAACGGTAAAAGCAGATACGCAGTATTTT.

This clonotype was seen just once. This rearrangement joins TRBV5-1 to TRBJ2-3; unclear D gene. There are 14 residues in the CDR3. V lost 0 bases and J 4 bases, leaving 9 bases between the germline ends. CDR1 SGHRS and CDR2 YFSETQ come from the germline V gene. The CDR3 DNA reads TGCGCCAGCAGCTTGGAAACAAGCCCAGATACGCAGTATTTT. It translates to CASSLETSPDTQYF. The full variable domain, completed using reference TRBV5-1 and TRBJ2-3, is KAGVTQTPRYLIKTRGQQVTLSCSPISGHRSVSWYQQTPGQGLQFLFEYFSETQRNKGNFPGRFSGRQFSNSRSEMNVSTLELGDSALYLCASSLETSPDTQYFGPGTRLTVL.

The gene calls are TRBV7-3 and TRBJ2-3, with 11 bases that match TRBD2. The junction had 6 bases not matched to a gene; V was cut back by 3 bases and J by 4 bases. CDR1 is SGHTA, CDR2 FQGTGA, per germline. The CDR3 consists of 16 residues. The CDR3 spells CASSFASGGSSDTQYF. CDR3 nucleotides: TGTGCCAGCAGCTTTGCTAGCGGGGGGTCTTCAGATACGCAGTATTTT.

This clonotype was picked up a small number of times. Written as DNA, the CDR3 is TGCAGCGTTGAGGGACAGAGTCGTGGCGAGCAGTACTTC. Translating gives CSVEGQSRGEQYF. The gene calls are TRBV29-1 and TRBJ2-7; 7 bases map to TRBD1. The CDR3 totals 13 residues. CDR1 is SQVTM, CDR2 ANQGSEA, per germline. V gave up 3 bases and J gave up 6 bases; unmatched junction bases: 8.

The J gene is TRBJ2-1, the V gene TRBV13; maybe TRBD2 (6 bases). The V gene's germline CDR1 is PRHDT and CDR2 FYEKMQ (reference sequence). The V gene lost 2 bases and the J gene lost 0 bases, with 14 bases spanning the gap. The CDR3 sequence is 17 residues long. CDR3 amino acids: CASSLFRRASSYNEQFF. Here the CDR3 DNA reads TGTGCCAGCAGCTTATTTCGGAGGGCCTCCTCCTACAATGAGCAGTTCTTC.

The chain employs TRBV11-1 and TRBJ2-7; D unresolved. The J call may not be correct, given that the DNA end is closer to TRBJ2-5. This CDR3 has 13 amino acids. The germline CDR1 and CDR2 sequences are SGHAT and FQDESV (reference sequence). The CDR3 spells CASSKDQTETQYF. DNA of the CDR3: TGTGCCAGCAGCAAGGACCAGACGGAGACCCAGTACTTC.

In its sample, this clonotype was seen a few times. The chain carries TRBV12-3 or TRBV12-4 and TRBJ2-3; tentative D call: TRBD1 (5 bases). The V and J ends lost 7 bases and 5 bases respectively, with 16 bases between them. The CDR3 has 14 amino acids. CDR3 nucleotides: TGTGCCAGCACCGTCCAGGGCCCCTTAGATACGCAGTATTTT. Translated, it gives CASTVQGPLDTQYF.

This clonotype was seen repeatedly, ten times or more. CDR3 nucleotide sequence: TGTGCCAGCAGCCAATACGGATACGAGCAGTACTTC. Protein: CASSQYGYEQYF. This chain uses TRBV14 with TRBJ2-7; D call uncertain. Trimming took 2 bases from V and 4 from J, leaving 6 bases between them. The CDR3 consists of 12 residues. CDR1 and CDR2 (germline): SGHDN, FVKESK.

The genes are TRBV2 and TRBJ2-7, with a possible D match to TRBD1 (6 bases). The CDR3 is 13 amino acids. Germline loops: CDR1 SNHLY, CDR2 FYNNEI. The CDR3 region has the DNA TGTGCTACCAAGGACAGAGGGGCCTACGAGCAGTACTTC. This encodes CATKDRGAYEQYF. Together with reference TRBV2 and TRBJ2-7, the CDR3 gives the full variable domain: EPEVTQTPSHQVTQMGQEVILRCVPISNHLYFYWYRQILGQKVEFLVSFYNNEISEKSEIFDDQFSVERPDGSNFTLKIRSTKLEDSAMYFCATKDRGAYEQYFGPGTRLTVT.

The J gene is TRBJ2-1, the V gene TRBV7-9; TRBD2 is a possible D gene (6 bases). V lost 3 bases, J lost 6 bases, and 9 bases lay in between. CDR3 size: 13 residues. Germline V gene lookup returns CDR1 SEHNR and CDR2 FQNEAQ (reference sequence). The CDR3 loop is CASSFGGANEQFF. The CDR3 region has the DNA TGTGCCAGCAGCTTCGGAGGGGCCAATGAGCAGTTCTTC. The whole variable domain, filled in from reference TRBV7-9 and TRBJ2-1, reads DTGVSQNPRHKITKRGQNVTFRCDPISEHNRLYWYRQTLGQGPEFLTYFQNEAQLEKSRLLSDRFSAERPKGSFSTLEIQRTEQGDSAMYLCASSFGGANEQFFGPGTRLTVL.

The chain joins TRBV12-3 or TRBV12-4 to TRBJ1-2, with D hard to call. The V gene lost 1 base and the J gene lost 3 bases, with 15 bases spanning the gap. The CDR3 totals 16 residues. As DNA, the CDR3 is TGTGCCAGCAGTTTAGACCGCATACGGCAGGACTATGGCTACACCTTC. Protein product: CASSLDRIRQDYGYTF.

The CDR3 sequence is CASSSPPGGDGQSPLHF. The DNA of the CDR3 is TGTGCCAGCAGTTCCCCCCCGGGAGGGGACGGACAGTCACCCCTCCACTTT. The V gene is TRBV28, the J gene TRBJ1-6; perhaps TRBD1 as D (6 bases). The CDR3 spans 17 residues. Trimming took 4 bases from V and 10 from J, leaving 23 bases between them. CDR1 MDHEN and CDR2 SYDVKM come from the germline V gene.

This clonotype was observed a handful of times. The chain recombines TRBV7-2 with TRBJ2-3, with D possibly TRBD2 on 5 matching bases. This CDR3 spans 13 amino acids. From germline, CDR1 is SGHTA and CDR2 FQGNSA. Between the trimmed V and J ends, which lost 1 base and 8 bases, there was a span of 10 bases. DNA for the CDR3: TGTGCCAGCAGCTTAGTGAGCGGTGGTACGCAGTATTTT. Protein sequence: CASSLVSGGTQYF.

This clonotype has a handful of counts. V is TRBV27 and J is TRBJ1-2; a weak D match, TRBD1 (6 bases). Trimming took 6 bases from V and 0 from J, leaving 17 bases between them. The germline gives CDR1 MNHEY, CDR2 SMNVEV (reference sequence). CDR3 length: 16 residues. The chain's CDR3 is CASRYRVSVANYGYTF. For the CDR3, the DNA is TGTGCCAGCAGATACAGGGTGTCGGTGGCTAACTATGGCTACACCTTC.

The V gene is TRBV9, the J gene TRBJ2-7, with 12 nucleotides matching TRBD2. The assigned J gene may be wrong: the sequence end matches TRBJ2-5 better. This CDR3 has 18 residues. The germline gives CDR1 SGDLS, CDR2 YYNGEE. The CDR3 here is CASSVGETSGSLQETQYF. DNA of the CDR3: TGTGCCAGCAGCGTAGGAGAGACTAGCGGGAGCCTGCAAGAGACCCAGTACTTC.

This sequence joins TRBV7-9 and TRBJ1-2, with D maybe TRBD1 (5 bases). This CDR3 spans 16 amino acids. V was clipped by 4 bases and J by 6 bases, with 21 bases between them. Germline-derived CDR1 and CDR2 are SEHNR and FQNEAQ (reference sequence). Here the CDR3 DNA reads TGTGCCAGCAGCTCAGCCCCACGGGGCCCGCGGAATGGCTACACCTTC. This sequence encodes CASSSAPRGPRNGYTF.

The chain employs TRBV5-6 and TRBJ2-1; tentative D call: TRBD1 (6 bases). The J call is uncertain, as TRBJ2-7 better fits the DNA end. This CDR3 spans 15 amino acids. Germline CDR1 is SGHDT and CDR2 is YYEEEE. The chain's CDR3 is CASSFSQGTYNEQYF. The CDR3 nucleotides read TGTGCCAGCAGCTTCAGTCAGGGGACCTACAATGAGCAGTACTTC.

The chain is built from TRBV28 and TRBJ2-7, with D perhaps TRBD1 (5 bases). The germline V and J ends were trimmed by 5 bases and 0 bases, with 17 bases remaining between them. The CDR3 length is 16 residues. Germline V gene sequence: CDR1 MDHEN, CDR2 SYDVKM. CDR3 bases: TGTGCCAGCAGTCCCCTACAGGAAAGGAGCTCCTACGAGCAGTACTTC. Its protein product is CASSPLQERSSYEQYF.

This clonotype was recorded many times. The V call is TRBV20-1, the J call TRBJ2-5; D gene ambiguous. The germline CDR1 and CDR2 sequences are DFQATT and SNEGSKA (reference sequence). The CDR3 runs 11 residues. The V end lost 1 base, the J end lost 4 bases, and 4 bases lay between the germline ends. CDR3 sequence: CSARVTETQYF. The CDR3 nucleotides are TGCAGTGCTAGAGTTACAGAGACCCAGTACTTC.

The chain uses TRBV28 and TRBJ2-6, with a possible D match to TRBD1 (5 bases). The V gene lost 2 bases and the J gene lost 3 bases, with 8 bases spanning the gap. Per the germline V gene, CDR1 is MDHEN and CDR2 is SYDVKM. The CDR3 contains 15 residues. The CDR3 region has the DNA TGTGCCAGCAGTTTAGGCAGGGTTGGGGCCAACGTCCTGACTTTC. This gives the protein CASSLGRVGANVLTF. Full variable domain (remainder filled in from reference TRBV28 and TRBJ2-6): DVKVTQSSRYLVKRTGEKVFLECVQDMDHENMFWYRQDPGLGLRLIYFSYDVKMKEKGDIPEGYSVSREKKERFSLILESASTNQTSMYLCASSLGRVGANVLTFGAGSRLTVL.

This clonotype has a handful of counts. J is TRBJ2-3 and V is TRBV20-1; 10 bases are a match to TRBD2. V was clipped by 1 base and J by 8 bases; unmatched bases: 9. The germline V gene has CDR1 DFQATT and CDR2 SNEGSKA (reference sequence). The CDR3 is 15 residues long. In DNA form, the CDR3 reads TGCAGTGCTAGAGTCCCCGGGACTAGCGTGAGTACGCAGTATTTT. Amino acids: CSARVPGTSVSTQYF.

The J gene is TRBJ1-1, the V gene TRBV19; D is undetermined. The ends were cut back, 7 bases at V and 1 base at J, with 10 bases in the middle. From germline, CDR1 is LNHDA and CDR2 SQIVND (reference sequence). The CDR3 contains 13 residues. The CDR3 nucleotides are TGTGCCAGTACCGGGGTAGGGAACACTGAAGCTTTCTTT. Translated: CASTGVGNTEAFF. The complete variable domain, with remaining parts taken from reference TRBV19 and TRBJ1-1, reads DGGITQSPKYLFRKEGQNVTLSCEQNLNHDAMYWYRQDPGQGLRLIYYSQIVNDFQKGDIAEGYSVSREKKESFPLTVTSAQKNPTAFYLCASTGVGNTEAFFGQGTRLTVV.

The gene calls are TRBV20-1 and TRBJ2-3, with 10 positions matching TRBD1. Trimming at V came to 0 bases and at J to 5 bases, leaving 5 bases not matched to a gene. Germline V gene lookup returns CDR1 DFQATT and CDR2 SNEGSKA (reference sequence). The length of the CDR3 is 15 residues. CDR3 nucleotides: TGCAGTGCTAGAGATGGGGGACAGGGGAGAGATACGCAGTATTTT. Protein product: CSARDGGQGRDTQYF.

This chain links TRBV7-9 with TRBJ2-1; maybe TRBD1 (6 bases). V was trimmed by 2 bases and J by 5 bases, leaving 16 bases between them. Germline CDR1 reads SEHNR; CDR2 reads FQNEAQ (reference sequence). The CDR3 has 16 amino acids. Here the CDR3 DNA reads TGTGCCAGCAGCTTATTGACAGGTCGGCGCCACAATGAGCAGTTCTTC. This sequence encodes CASSLLTGRRHNEQFF.

This rearrangement joins TRBV2 to TRBJ1-5; 7 positions match TRBD1. Germline CDR1 and CDR2: SNHLY and FYNNEI. The CDR3 runs to 16 residues. The J segment lost 2 bases and the V segment lost 6 bases, leaving 10 bases of the junction unmatched. The CDR3: CASRQSRDSGNQPQHF. The CDR3 coding sequence is TGTGCCAGCAGACAAAGTAGGGACAGCGGCAATCAGCCCCAGCATTTT.